This T cell receptor beta chain was recorded in a study of T cell responses to AZD1222 COVID-19 vaccine. Libraries were prepared by immunoSEQ multiplex PCR; TCRdb keeps only in-frame clonotypes and omits some of them. The sample consists of some 180,000 clones, 70% to 90% of them appearing once. A remark on this clone: What it binds is not known.

After removal of 4 bases from V and 8 bases from J, the junction contained 9 bases not matched to a gene. The CDR3 consists of 14 residues. Germline V gene data show CDR1 as MNHEY and CDR2 as SVGAGI. Whole-study results and caveats: Samples come after the peak T cell response, not at day 14. Nearly half of the spike-specific TCRs reportedly recognize variant regions that carry no mutations. At baseline, just five to seven AZD1222 recipients tested seropositive. Clonal diversity may have been underestimated, and the donors were mostly white British, with more females than males.

The receptor was isolated from an adult who received the AZD1222 COVID-19 vaccine. This sequence joins TRBV6-5 and TRBJ1-2; the match to TRBD1 covers 8 bases. The starting material was peripheral blood, obtained 28 days after the second AZD1222 dose. The CDR3 spells CASSWTRTGQGYTF. As DNA, the CDR3 is TGTGCCAGCAGTTGGACCAGGACAGGGCAGGGCTACACCTTC.